The clone carrying this T cell receptor beta chain was seen at least ten times. From RNA transcripts, TCR beta CDR3 regions were amplified. HTBI primers drove first-round RT-PCR of the TCR CDR3. MiXCR was run by TCRdb on the multiplex PCR reads, yielding one entry per CDR3 protein. This sample carries 300,000 to 400,000 distinct CDR3 sequences, around 15% of them seen once, and the ten largest clones take 15% to 20%. The ends were cut back, 3 bases at V and 5 bases at J, with 10 bases in the middle. The CDR3 runs to 13 residues. From germline, CDR1 is MGHDK and CDR2 SYGVNS. This entry is derived from a study of T cells in Graves' hyperthyroidism and ophthalmopathy.

Sequences were obtained from blood. V usage is TRBV25-1 and J usage is TRBJ1-2, with D perhaps TRBD1 (6 bases). The TCR sequence derives from a woman aged 25 to 39 with Graves' ophthalmopathy. The CDR3 DNA reads as TGTGCCAGCAGTGAGCAGGGGCTTTATGGCTACACCTTC. Translated, it gives CASSEQGLYGYTF.